The 11 T cell receptor beta chains below were found in one sample sequenced in a study of cytomegalovirus exposure and HLA in healthy donors. The PCR was carried out with 60 Vbeta primers and 13 Jbeta primers. Sequencing used immunoSEQ multiplex PCR; TCRdb keeps in-frame clones, though not all of them. The table has about 87,000 clones, 65% to 75% seen once; the top ten hold more than 20%. Sequences were obtained from PBMCs. These receptors all come from a man aged 30 to 39 in good health and CMV-seropositive.

V gene TRBV18 combines with J gene TRBJ1-1, with D perhaps TRBD1 (5 bases). The germline V gene encodes CDR1 KGHSH and CDR2 LQKENI. Between the trimmed V and J ends, which lost 4 bases and 1 base, there was a span of 10 bases. The CDR3 spans 14 residues. DNA for the CDR3: TGTGCCAGCTCACGAAGGGGAAAGAACACTGAAGCTTTCTTT. It translates to CASSRRGKNTEAFF.

The chain couples TRBV4-2 to TRBJ2-3; D unclear. The length of the CDR3 is 14 residues. Germline-derived CDR1 and CDR2 are LGHNA and YNFKEQ. Trimming left V 4 bases short and J 1 base short, with 9 bases between. The CDR3 DNA is TGTGCCAGCAGCCCCCTTGGAGGCACAGATACGCAGTATTTT. This codes for CASSPLGGTDTQYF.

In this sample, this clone turned up once. The V call is TRBV10-2, the J call TRBJ2-1; 12 nucleotides align to TRBD2. This CDR3 contains 14 residues. V trimming: 10 bases; J trimming: 7 bases; junction bases outside the gene matches: 8. Germline CDR1 and CDR2: WSHSY and SAAADI. DNA of the CDR3: TGCGCCACCCGACTAGCGGGAGAACAGAATGAGCAGTTCTTC. Translated, it gives CATRLAGEQNEQFF.

The CDR3 coding sequence is TGCGCCAGCTCCGGGGGAATCCTGAGCCCTGGAAACACCATATATTTT. It specifies CASSGGILSPGNTIYF. J is TRBJ1-3 and V is TRBV5-1; TRBD1 might be the D (5 bases). The germline V gene has CDR1 SGHRS and CDR2 YFSETQ. The CDR3 loop spans 16 amino acids. Trimming left V 7 bases short and J 2 bases short, with 19 bases between.

The rearrangement joins TRBV4-2 to TRBJ1-3; 7 bases map to TRBD1. The junction had 7 bases not matched to a gene; V was cut back by 4 bases and J by 4 bases. CDR3 size: 15 residues. Germline lookup yields CDR1 LGHNA and CDR2 YNFKEQ. The CDR3 region has the DNA TGTGCCAGCAGCCCTTCCGACAGGGCGGGAAACACCATATATTTT. Translation gives CASSPSDRAGNTIYF.

For the CDR3, the DNA is TGTGCCAGCAGCGCCCGGGACACGTTCTACAATGAGCAGTTCTTC. It is translated as CASSARDTFYNEQFF. The V and J genes are TRBV9 and TRBJ2-1, with TRBD1 as a possible D gene (6 bases). The CDR3 has 15 residues. Germline loops: CDR1 SGDLS, CDR2 YYNGEE. Deletions cut 3 bases from V and 3 bases from J, with 13 bases between.

The rearrangement uses TRBV13 and TRBJ1-1; D is unresolved. Germline-derived CDR1 and CDR2 are PRHDT and FYEKMQ (reference sequence). V lost 5 bases to trimming and J lost 5 bases, with 18 bases between them. The CDR3 is 15 amino acids. The CDR3 loop reads CASSINPRGGTEAFF. Here the CDR3 DNA reads TGTGCCAGCAGCATAAACCCCCGAGGAGGGACTGAAGCTTTCTTT.

This chain uses TRBV6-5 with TRBJ2-7, with D possibly being TRBD1 (6 bases). The germline CDR1 and CDR2 sequences are MNHEY and SVGAGI. This CDR3 has 13 amino acids. V was pared by 7 bases and J by 0 bases, with 10 bases between. The chain's CDR3 is CASNRQDSYEQYF. CDR3 DNA: TGTGCCAGCAATCGACAGGACTCCTACGAGCAGTACTTC.

This clone was seen more than once but under ten times. V gene TRBV28 combines with J gene TRBJ1-1; a possible D gene is TRBD1 (6 bases). The length of the CDR3 is 15 residues. Germline-derived CDR1 and CDR2 are MDHEN and SYDVKM. V dropped 2 bases and J dropped 7 bases, with 17 bases sitting between them. CDR3 residues: CASSLTPQGRVEAFF. CDR3 coding DNA: TGTGCCAGCAGTTTAACTCCACAGGGACGGGTTGAAGCTTTCTTT.

The chain employs TRBV27 and TRBJ2-6; perhaps TRBD1 as D (5 bases). V lost 2 bases and J lost 4, with 9 bases in between. From germline, CDR1 is MNHEY and CDR2 SMNVEV (reference sequence). CDR3 length equals 15 residues. This CDR3 is CASSLVGAGANVLTF. The CDR3 bases are TGTGCCAGCAGTTTAGTTGGGGCCGGGGCCAACGTCCTGACTTTC.

The chain uses TRBV4-1 and TRBJ1-5; D ambiguous. Germline CDR1 MGHRA, CDR2 YSYEKL. This CDR3 comprises 14 residues. Trimming removed 4 bases from V and 4 bases from J, with 11 bases in between. This CDR3 reads CASSPRRVNQPQHF. As DNA, the CDR3 is TGCGCCAGCAGCCCCCGGAGGGTGAATCAGCCCCAGCATTTT.